Listed below are T cell receptor beta chains from one sample, sequenced in a study of regulatory T cells in long-lasting Graves disease. TCRdb recomputed calls from the multiplex PCR reads with MiXCR, one row per CDR3 protein. The repertoire has roughly 360,000 distinct CDR3 sequences, roughly 23% of them found once; the top ten carry around a quarter. Source: peripheral blood mononuclear cells (PBMCs), taken when the disease was refractory, from a patient treated with antithyroid drugs. These receptors were collected from a woman between 35 and 50 years old with Graves disease. The CDR3 runs from the conserved cysteine through the conserved F or W. A D gene is named only where the DNA matches it firmly. A clone size is listed for some rows: how often the clone was seen (once, few, many), or a class if it is expanded.

j_gene	abundance	d_gene	v_gene	CDR3aa	CDR3nt
TRBJ1-1	many	-	TRBV28	CASSLVSDKNTEAFF	TGTGCCAGCAGTTTAGTATCGGACAAGAACACTGAAGCTTTCTTT
TRBJ2-1	-	-	TRBV11-1	CASSSAGNLYNEQFF	TGTGCCAGCAGCTCCGCCGGGAATCTATACAATGAGCAGTTCTTC
TRBJ1-1	many	-	TRBV28	CASRPISKATGAEAFF	TGTGCCAGCAGGCCAATATCGAAGGCCACTGGGGCTGAAGCTTTCTTT
TRBJ1-1	-	-	TRBV6-5	CASSYAGSWDTEAFF	TGTGCCAGCAGTTACGCCGGCTCCTGGGACACTGAAGCTTTCTTT
TRBJ1-5	few	-	TRBV20-1	CSARGMGPRGENQPQHF	TGCAGTGCTAGAGGTATGGGGCCCAGAGGGGAGAATCAGCCCCAGCATTTT
TRBJ2-6	-	-	TRBV7-9	CASSLVPGTGANVLTF	TGTGCCAGCAGCTTAGTACCGGGGACTGGGGCCAACGTCCTGACTTTC
TRBJ2-7	few	TRBD1	TRBV6-1	CASSEDRTGGTYEQYF	TGTGCCAGCAGTGAGGACCGGACAGGGGGGACCTACGAGCAGTACTTC
TRBJ2-7	many	-	TRBV28	CASHGGGVGPPGEQYF	TGTGCCAGTCATGGTGGGGGAGTGGGCCCACCTGGAGAGCAGTACTTC
TRBJ1-1	many	-	TRBV10-3	CAISDTENTEAFF	TGTGCCATCAGCGACACAGAGAACACTGAAGCTTTCTTT
TRBJ1-4	many	-	TRBV12-3/TRBV12-4	CASSLAAGEKLFF	TGTGCCAGCAGTTTAGCGGCCGGAGAAAAACTGTTTTTT
TRBJ2-2	-	TRBD2	TRBV7-2	CASRWGRASGGELFF	TGTGCCAGCCGATGGGGGAGGGCCTCCGGCGGGGAGCTGTTTTTT
TRBJ1-5	many	-	TRBV28	CASSPLRRGQPQHF	TGTGCCAGCAGTCCCCTTAGGAGAGGTCAGCCCCAGCATTTT
TRBJ1-4	-	-	TRBV9	CASSVAGQENEKLFF	TGTGCCAGCAGCGTAGCAGGCCAGGAGAATGAAAAACTGTTTTTT
TRBJ2-5	many	-	TRBV7-2	CASSTRTEETQYF	TGTGCCAGCAGCACCCGGACGGAAGAGACCCAGTACTTC
TRBJ1-1	few	-	TRBV10-3	CAISESMEVKTEAFF	TGTGCCATCAGTGAGTCTATGGAAGTGAAGACTGAAGCTTTCTTT
TRBJ1-2	-	-	TRBV11-2	CASSLDPLTENGYTF	TGTGCCAGCAGCTTAGACCCCTTGACCGAGAATGGCTACACCTTC
TRBJ2-1	-	-	TRBV2	CASSAAGYNEQFF	TGTGCCAGCAGTGCAGCGGGCTACAATGAGCAGTTCTTC
TRBJ2-7	once	TRBD2	TRBV6-2/TRBV6-3	CASSEFTSGSLTYEQYF	TGTGCCAGCAGTGAGTTCACTAGCGGGAGTTTAACCTACGAGCAGTACTTC
TRBJ2-2	many	-	TRBV11-2	CASSFRSATGELFF	TGTGCCAGCAGCTTCCGAAGCGCGACCGGGGAGCTGTTTTTT
TRBJ2-2	many	TRBD1	TRBV2	CASSATGVGTGELFF	TGTGCCAGCAGCGCAACAGGGGTCGGTACCGGGGAGCTGTTTTTT
TRBJ1-4	many	-	TRBV7-9	CASSLPLGATNEKLFF	TGTGCCAGCAGCCTGCCTCTCGGCGCAACTAATGAAAAACTGTTTTTT
TRBJ2-7	-	TRBD1	TRBV4-1	CASSPGAGGHEQYF	TGCGCCAGCAGCCCAGGGGCAGGGGGCCACGAGCAGTACTTC
TRBJ2-5	-	-	TRBV7-6	CASSFVPRGETQYF	TGTGCCAGCAGCTTTGTCCCCCGGGGGGAGACCCAGTACTTC
TRBJ2-7	-	TRBD2	TRBV20-1	CSARLAGATYEQYF	TGCAGTGCCCGACTAGCGGGAGCCACCTACGAGCAGTACTTC
TRBJ2-2	once	TRBD2	TRBV20-1	CSARGGLADSNTGELFF	TGCAGTGCTAGGGGAGGACTAGCGGACTCTAACACCGGGGAGCTGTTTTTT
TRBJ1-6	many	TRBD1	TRBV28	CASSPTDRGLLHF	TGTGCCAGCAGTCCCACCGACAGGGGCCTCCTCCACTTT
TRBJ2-7	many	-	TRBV7-2	CASSPAAGYEQYF	TGTGCCAGCAGCCCCGCGGCGGGGTACGAGCAGTACTTC
TRBJ1-1	many	-	TRBV28	CASSSAWADMDTEAFF	TGTGCCAGCAGTTCAGCTTGGGCGGACATGGACACTGAAGCTTTCTTT
TRBJ2-7	-	-	TRBV6-5	CASSYSRQNTYEQYF	TGTGCCAGCAGTTACTCCCGACAGAATACCTACGAGCAGTACTTC
TRBJ2-2	few	TRBD1	TRBV27	CASSSSDRVNGELFF	TGTGCCAGCAGTTCCTCCGACAGGGTAAACGGGGAGCTGTTTTTT
TRBJ2-5	many	-	TRBV28	CASSLSPGVTQETQYF	TGTGCCAGCAGTTTATCGCCGGGAGTAACCCAAGAGACCCAGTACTTC
TRBJ1-1	-	-	TRBV5-1	CASSSYKGTEAFF	TGCGCCAGCAGCTCCTACAAGGGCACTGAAGCTTTCTTT
TRBJ1-5	-	-	TRBV7-2	CASSLDGVGNQPQHF	TGTGCCAGCAGCTTAGACGGTGTCGGCAATCAGCCCCAGCATTTT
TRBJ2-7	few	-	TRBV5-1	CASSVGTPLSYEQYF	TGCGCCAGCAGCGTAGGGACTCCCCTCTCCTACGAGCAGTACTTC
TRBJ2-1	few	-	TRBV6-2/TRBV6-3	CASSHCPGTHTKDNEQSF	TGTGCCAGCAGTCACTGTCCCGGGACTCATACAAAAGACAATGAGCAGTCCTTC
TRBJ2-1	-	-	TRBV5-1	CASSLGGVSNEQFF	TGCGCCAGCAGCCTAGGCGGGGTTTCCAATGAGCAGTTCTTC
TRBJ1-5	-	TRBD1	TRBV30	CAWNRGPGNQPQHF	TGTGCCTGGAATAGGGGGCCGGGCAATCAGCCCCAGCATTTT
TRBJ2-5	many	-	TRBV7-8	CASSETNDRRETQYF	TGTGCCAGCAGCGAAACTAATGACAGGCGGGAGACCCAGTACTTC
TRBJ2-2	many	-	TRBV7-3	CASSLELGELFF	TGTGCCAGCAGTCTGGAGCTCGGGGAGCTGTTTTTT
TRBJ1-2	many	-	TRBV6-1	CASSPPDWKNHYGYTF	TGTGCCAGCAGTCCTCCCGACTGGAAGAACCACTATGGCTACACCTTC
TRBJ2-7	-	-	TRBV5-1	CASSRPVAGSGEQYF	TGTGCCAGCAGCCGCCCGGTGGCGGGATCTGGTGAGCAGTACTTC
TRBJ2-7	many	-	TRBV15	CATSREGAQDYEQYF	TGTGCCACCAGCAGAGAAGGCGCGCAGGACTACGAGCAGTACTTC
TRBJ2-7	many	TRBD2	TRBV12-3/TRBV12-4	CASSLLAGLDEQYF	TGTGCCAGCAGTCTCTTAGCGGGATTGGACGAGCAGTACTTC
TRBJ2-7	few	-	TRBV7-2	CASSPRLSF	TGTGCCAGCAGCCCCAGACTCTCCTTC
TRBJ2-7	few	-	TRBV13	CASSFAGWANNYEQYF	TGTGCCAGCAGCTTCGCTGGGTGGGCGAATAACTACGAGCAGTACTTC
TRBJ1-4	-	-	TRBV6-2/TRBV6-3	CASSEDRGNEKLFF	TGTGCCAGCAGTGAGGACAGAGGCAATGAAAAACTGTTTTTT
TRBJ2-5	-	TRBD1	TRBV28	CASSFGTGGPQETQYF	TGTGCCAGCAGTTTCGGGACAGGAGGGCCCCAAGAGACCCAGTACTTC
TRBJ2-7	few	-	TRBV10-3	CAISANTYEQYF	TGTGCCATCAGTGCAAACACATACGAGCAGTACTTC
TRBJ2-7	few	-	TRBV27	CASKKSRGGYEQYF	TGTGCCAGCAAGAAGTCGAGAGGGGGATACGAGCAGTACTTC
TRBJ2-2	-	-	TRBV19	CASTPRRGWEIQPGGGELFF	TGTGCCAGTACCCCCCGGCGGGGATGGGAGATCCAGCCGGGTGGCGGGGAGCTGTTTTTT
TRBJ2-7	many	-	TRBV7-9	CASSPRDRYEQYF	TGTGCCAGCAGCCCCCGCGACAGATACGAGCAGTACTTC
TRBJ2-7	many	TRBD2	TRBV6-5	CASSYSVLAGTYEQYF	TGTGCCAGCAGTTACTCGGTGCTAGCGGGAACCTACGAGCAGTACTTC